This T cell receptor beta chain derives from a study of shared clonotypes between healthy human individuals. Across the study: CD4 naive cells filled three plates per donor, CD4 memory three, CD8 naive two and CD8 memory one.

When replicate PCRs were run on sorted subsets, they used around 200 ng DNA, tens of thousands of T cell genomes. The assay was immunoSEQ multiplex PCR, and TCRdb's table has in-frame clones only and misses some. Of about 870,000 clones listed, over 90% are singletons. The naive CD8 subset, CD45RO-negative cells positively selected for CCR7, excluded terminally differentiated effector memory CD45RA+ cells. Germline CDR1 and CDR2: SEHNR and FQNEAQ (reference sequence). V lost 3 bases, J lost 6 bases, and 5 bases stayed unmatched. This CDR3 has 15 amino acids. J is TRBJ2-1 and V is TRBV7-9; 10 nucleotides align to TRBD1. This TCR derives from a man under 40 in good health. The sequenced sample was naive CD8+ T cells sorted from blood. DNA for the CDR3: TGTGCCAGCAGCTTCCGGGACAGGGGTACCAATGAGCAGTTCTTC. Its protein product is CASSFRDRGTNEQFF.